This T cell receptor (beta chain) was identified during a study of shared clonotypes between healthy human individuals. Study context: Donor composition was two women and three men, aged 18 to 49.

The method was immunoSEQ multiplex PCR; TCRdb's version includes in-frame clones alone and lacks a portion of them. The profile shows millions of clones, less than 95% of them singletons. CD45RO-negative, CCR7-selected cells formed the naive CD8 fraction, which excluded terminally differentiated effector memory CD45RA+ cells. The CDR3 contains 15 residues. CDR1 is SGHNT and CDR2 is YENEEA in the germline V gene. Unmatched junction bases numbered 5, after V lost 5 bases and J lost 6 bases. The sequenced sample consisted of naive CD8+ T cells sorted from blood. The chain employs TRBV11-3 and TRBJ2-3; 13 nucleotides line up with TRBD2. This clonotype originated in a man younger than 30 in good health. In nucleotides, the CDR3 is TGTGCCAGCAGCCGGACTAGCGGGAGTCGCGATACGCAGTATTTT. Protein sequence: CASSRTSGSRDTQYF.